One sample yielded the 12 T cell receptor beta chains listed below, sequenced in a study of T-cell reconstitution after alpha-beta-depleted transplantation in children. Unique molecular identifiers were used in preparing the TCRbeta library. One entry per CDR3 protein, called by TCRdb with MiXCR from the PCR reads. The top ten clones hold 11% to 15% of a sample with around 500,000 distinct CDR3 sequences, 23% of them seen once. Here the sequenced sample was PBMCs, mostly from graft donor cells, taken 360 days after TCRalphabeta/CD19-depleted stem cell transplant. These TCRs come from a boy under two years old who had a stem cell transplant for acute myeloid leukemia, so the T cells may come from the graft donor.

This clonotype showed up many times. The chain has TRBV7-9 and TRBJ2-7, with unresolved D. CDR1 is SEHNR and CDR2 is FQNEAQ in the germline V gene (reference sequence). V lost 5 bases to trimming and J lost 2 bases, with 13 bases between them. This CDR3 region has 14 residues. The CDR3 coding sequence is TGTGCCAGCAGCGCCGATCTAGGTCCCTACGAGCAGTACTTC. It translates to CASSADLGPYEQYF.

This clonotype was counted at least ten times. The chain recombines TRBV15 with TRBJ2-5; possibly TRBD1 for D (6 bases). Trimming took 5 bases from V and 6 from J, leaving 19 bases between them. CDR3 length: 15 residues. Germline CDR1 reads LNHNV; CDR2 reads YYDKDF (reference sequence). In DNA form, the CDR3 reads TGTGCCACCAGCGCAACCAGGGGTTTGGGAAAGACCCAGTACTTC. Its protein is CATSATRGLGKTQYF.

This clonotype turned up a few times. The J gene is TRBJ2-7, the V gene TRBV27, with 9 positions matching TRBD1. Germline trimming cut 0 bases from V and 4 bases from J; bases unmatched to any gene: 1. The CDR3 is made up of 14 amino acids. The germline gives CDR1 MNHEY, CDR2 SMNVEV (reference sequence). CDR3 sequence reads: CASSLSGTGYEQYV. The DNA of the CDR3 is TGTGCCAGCAGTTTATCCGGGACAGGGTACGAGCAGTACGTC.

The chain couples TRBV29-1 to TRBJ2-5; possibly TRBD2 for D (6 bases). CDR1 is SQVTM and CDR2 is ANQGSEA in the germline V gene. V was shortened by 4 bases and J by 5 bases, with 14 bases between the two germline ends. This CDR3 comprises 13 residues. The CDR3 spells CSVAPRRGETQYF. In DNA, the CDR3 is TGCAGCGTTGCTCCTCGGAGGGGTGAGACCCAGTACTTC.

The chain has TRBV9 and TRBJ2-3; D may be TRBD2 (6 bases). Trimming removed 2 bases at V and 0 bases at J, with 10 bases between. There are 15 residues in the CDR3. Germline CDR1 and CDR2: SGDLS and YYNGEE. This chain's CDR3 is CASSVRGRSTDTQYF. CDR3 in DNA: TGTGCCAGCAGCGTGCGGGGTCGGAGCACAGATACGCAGTATTTT.

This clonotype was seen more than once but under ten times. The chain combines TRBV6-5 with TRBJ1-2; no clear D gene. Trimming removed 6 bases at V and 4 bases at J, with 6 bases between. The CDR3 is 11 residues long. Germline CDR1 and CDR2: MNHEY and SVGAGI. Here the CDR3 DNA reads TGTGCCAGCAGAAGAGGCTATGGCTACACCTTC. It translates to CASRRGYGYTF.

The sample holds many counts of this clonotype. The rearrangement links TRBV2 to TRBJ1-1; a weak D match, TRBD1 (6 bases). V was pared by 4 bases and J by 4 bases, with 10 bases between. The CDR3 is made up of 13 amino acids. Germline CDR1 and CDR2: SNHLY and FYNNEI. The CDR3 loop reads CASSVQQGTEAFF. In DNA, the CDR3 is TGTGCCAGCAGTGTCCAACAGGGCACTGAAGCTTTCTTT.

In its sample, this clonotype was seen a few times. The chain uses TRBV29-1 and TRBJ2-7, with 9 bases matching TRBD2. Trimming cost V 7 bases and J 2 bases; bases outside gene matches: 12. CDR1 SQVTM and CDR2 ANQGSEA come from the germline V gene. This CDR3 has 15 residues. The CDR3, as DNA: TGCAGCGCGGGGGGTCTAGCGGGGTTTCCCTACGAGCAGTACTTC. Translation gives CSAGGLAGFPYEQYF.

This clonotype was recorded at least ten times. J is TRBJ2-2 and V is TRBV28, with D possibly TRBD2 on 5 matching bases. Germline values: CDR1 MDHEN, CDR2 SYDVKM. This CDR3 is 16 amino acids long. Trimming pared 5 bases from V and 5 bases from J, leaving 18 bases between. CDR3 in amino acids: CASSTSSFRGTGELFF. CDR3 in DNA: TGTGCCAGCAGTACGAGTTCGTTCCGGGGTACCGGGGAGCTGTTTTTT.

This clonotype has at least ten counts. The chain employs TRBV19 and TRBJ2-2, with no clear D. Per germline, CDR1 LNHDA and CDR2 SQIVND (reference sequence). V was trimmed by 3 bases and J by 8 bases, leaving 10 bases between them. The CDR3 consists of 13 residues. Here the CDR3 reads CASSIFVQGELFF. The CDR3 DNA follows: TGTGCCAGTAGTATTTTCGTCCAGGGGGAGCTGTTTTTT. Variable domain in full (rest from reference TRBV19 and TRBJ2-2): DGGITQSPKYLFRKEGQNVTLSCEQNLNHDAMYWYRQDPGQGLRLIYYSQIVNDFQKGDIAEGYSVSREKKESFPLTVTSAQKNPTAFYLCASSIFVQGELFFGEGSRLTVL.

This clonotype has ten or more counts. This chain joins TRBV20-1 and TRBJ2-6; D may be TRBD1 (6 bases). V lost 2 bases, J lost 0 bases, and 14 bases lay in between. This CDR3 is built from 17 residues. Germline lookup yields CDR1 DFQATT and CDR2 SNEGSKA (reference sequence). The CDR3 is CSARPDRMGSGANVLTF. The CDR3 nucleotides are TGCAGTGCTAGACCGGACAGAATGGGCTCTGGGGCCAACGTCCTGACTTTC.

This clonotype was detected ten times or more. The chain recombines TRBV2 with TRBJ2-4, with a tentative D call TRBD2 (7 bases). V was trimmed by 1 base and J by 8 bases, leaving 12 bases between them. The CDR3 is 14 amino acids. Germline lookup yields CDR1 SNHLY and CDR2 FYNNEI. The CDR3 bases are TGTGCCAGCAGTGAAGGGGAGGGGGAAGACATTCAGTACTTC. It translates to CASSEGEGEDIQYF.